A single sample is the source of the 9 T cell receptor beta chains below, sequenced in a study of OX40 agonist ivuxolimab in advanced cancers. Assay: immunoSEQ multiplex PCR; the TCRdb copy retains only in-frame clones and omits some. The profile covers under 25,000 clones, with 65% to 85% appearing a single time and around 4% taken by the ten largest. Material: CD4+ or CD8+ T cells sorted from blood, obtained in a trial of the OX40 agonist ivuxolimab. These receptors came from an adult with an advanced solid tumor such as melanoma, head and neck, liver or kidney cancer.

The rearrangement uses TRBV10-1 and TRBJ2-1; D remains ambiguous. The V and J ends lost 0 bases and 6 bases respectively, with 9 bases between them. CDR1 WNHNN and CDR2 SYGVQD come from the germline V gene (reference sequence). CDR3 size: 14 residues. CDR3 protein: CASSESVGPNEQFF. The CDR3 nucleotides read TGCGCCAGCAGTGAGTCGGTCGGGCCCAATGAGCAGTTCTTC.

V usage is TRBV6-6 and J usage is TRBJ2-7, with D perhaps matching TRBD1 (6 bases). The germline V gene has CDR1 MNHNY and CDR2 SVGAGI (reference sequence). V shed 4 bases and J shed 5 bases, with 21 bases lying between them. The CDR3 is made up of 16 amino acids. The CDR3 loop reads CASSSRGLGANDEQYF. The DNA of the CDR3 is TGTGCCAGCAGTTCCCGTGGGCTGGGGGCAAACGACGAGCAGTACTTC.

The V call is TRBV7-9, the J call TRBJ2-3, with D possibly matching TRBD1 (5 bases). V was shortened by 6 bases and J by 2 bases, with 12 bases between the two germline ends. The CDR3 has 14 amino acids. Germline CDR1 and CDR2: SEHNR and FQNEAQ (reference sequence). CDR3 nucleotide sequence: TGTGCCAGCAGGGACACCAGGCTCACAGATACGCAGTATTTT. It yields the protein CASRDTRLTDTQYF. The whole variable domain, filled in from reference TRBV7-9 and TRBJ2-3, reads DTGVSQNPRHKITKRGQNVTFRCDPISEHNRLYWYRQTLGQGPEFLTYFQNEAQLEKSRLLSDRFSAERPKGSFSTLEIQRTEQGDSAMYLCASRDTRLTDTQYFGPGTRLTVL.

V usage is TRBV4-3 and J usage is TRBJ2-2; 7 positions agree with TRBD1. The V gene's germline CDR1 is LGHNA and CDR2 YSLEER. The ends lost 1 base at V and 3 bases at J; junction bases unmatched: 8. CDR3 length equals 17 residues. The CDR3 is CASSQGTPGQYTGELFF. The CDR3 DNA sequence: TGCGCCAGCAGCCAAGGGACGCCGGGACAGTACACCGGGGAGCTGTTTTTT.

This rearrangement joins TRBV7-9 to TRBJ2-3, with 9 bases identical to TRBD2. This CDR3 contains 15 residues. Losses at the gene ends were 5 bases for V and 6 bases for J; bases not matched to a gene: 9. Germline CDR1 SEHNR, CDR2 FQNEAQ (reference sequence). The CDR3 nucleotides are TGTGCCAGCAGCCGTAGCGGGAGCGTAGCGGATACGCAGTATTTT. As protein: CASSRSGSVADTQYF.

The DNA of the CDR3 is TGTGCCAGCAGCCAAGAACTGATGAACACTGAAGCTTTCTTT. It yields the protein CASSQELMNTEAFF. The V call is TRBV7-2, the J call TRBJ1-1; D not certain. This CDR3 comprises 14 residues. Germline V gene lookup returns CDR1 SGHTA and CDR2 FQGNSA. V shed 5 bases and J shed 0 bases, with 10 bases lying between them. Variable domain in full (rest from reference TRBV7-2 and TRBJ1-1): GAGVSQSPSNKVTEKGKDVELRCDPISGHTALYWYRQSLGQGLEFLIYFQGNSAPDKSGLPSDRFSAERTGGSVSTLTIQRTQQEDSAVYLCASSQELMNTEAFFGQGTRLTVV.

This chain links TRBV5-6 with TRBJ2-1; D is perhaps TRBD2 (7 bases). The germline V gene encodes CDR1 SGHDT and CDR2 YYEEEE. V dropped 10 bases and J dropped 9 bases, with 23 bases sitting between them. The CDR3 spans 14 residues. The CDR3 nucleotides read TGTGCCGGGCGGGTCGGGGGGCAAGGAAGTGAGCAGTTCTTC. Amino acid sequence: CAGRVGGQGSEQFF.

About this clone itself: The sample has other DNA sequences that encode this CDR3 too. This chain links TRBV4-3 with TRBJ2-7; D is unclear. The CDR3 extends over 13 amino acids. In germline, CDR1 is LGHNA, CDR2 YSLEER. Trimming stripped 2 bases from V and 3 bases from J, with 8 bases between. The CDR3 loop is CASSQNRNYEQYF. Here the CDR3 DNA reads TGCGCCAGCAGCCAAAATCGAAACTACGAGCAGTACTTC.

J is TRBJ1-5 and V is TRBV19, with D possibly matching TRBD1 (5 bases). Trimming took off 7 bases at V and 6 bases at J, with 13 bases between the two ends. This CDR3 is built from 13 residues. Germline V gene sequence: CDR1 LNHDA, CDR2 SQIVND (reference sequence). The CDR3 nucleotides are TGTGCCAGTAATGATATGGGGACTCAGCCCCAGCATTTT. It is translated as CASNDMGTQPQHF.